This TCR beta chain is drawn from a study of spatial heterogeneity in lung cancer. The CDR3 spans 13 residues. CDR1 and CDR2 from the germline V gene are SQVTM and ANQGSEA. V shed 5 bases and J shed 5 bases, with 15 bases lying between them. TCRdb processed the 5' RACE reads anew with MiXCR; each CDR3 protein has one entry. The top ten clones hold around 30% of a sample with about 38,000 distinct CDR3 sequences, 6.5% to 8.5% of them seen once. As to time point: sample taken at primary tumor resection. The sequencing here drew on PBMCs, taken at surgery. The chain is built from TRBV29-1 and TRBJ2-5; D remains ambiguous. This TCR came from a male donor with early-stage non-small cell lung cancer. The CDR3 region has the DNA TGCAGCGTTTCGGCCCTCGACGGGGAGACCCAGTACTTC. It encodes CSVSALDGETQYF.